One sample yielded the 6 T cell receptor beta chains listed below, sequenced in a study of T cell responses to AZD1222 COVID-19 vaccine. The protocol was immunoSEQ multiplex PCR, while the TCRdb copy is restricted to in-frame clones and leaves out a portion. The sample contains under 70,000 clones, approximately 81% of which appear only once. Sequences were derived from peripheral blood, sampled on day 0 of AZD1222 vaccination. These receptors originate from an adult in good health.

The V and J genes are TRBV5-5 and TRBJ1-1, with D maybe TRBD1 (6 bases). Germline lookup yields CDR1 SGHKS and CDR2 YYEKEE (reference sequence). The germline V and J ends were trimmed by 8 bases and 8 bases, with 16 bases remaining between them. The CDR3 is made up of 12 amino acids. CDR3: CASVDSSSEAFF. CDR3 nucleotides: TGTGCCAGTGTGGACAGTTCATCCGAAGCTTTCTTT.

This clone was recorded once. The chain recombines TRBV10-3 with TRBJ1-1; D perhaps matches TRBD1 (5 bases). The V gene lost 4 bases and the J gene lost 7 bases, with 16 bases spanning the gap. This CDR3 has 14 amino acids. Germline loops: CDR1 ENHRY, CDR2 SYGVKD. The CDR3 nucleotides are TGTGCCATCAGTGGAACCGGGGACCCAGTTGAAGCTTTCTTT. Translation gives CAISGTGDPVEAFF.

J is TRBJ1-2 and V is TRBV12-3 or TRBV12-4; 7 positions agree with TRBD1. V shed 5 bases, J shed 8 bases, and the junction held 8 bases outside the gene matches. The CDR3 is made up of 13 amino acids. The CDR3 coding sequence is TGTGCCAGCAGTATGAACAGGGGCCGCGGCTACACCTTC. Translated, it gives CASSMNRGRGYTF.

This clone was counted between two and nine times. The gene calls are TRBV28 and TRBJ1-5; D is undetermined. The CDR3 contains 15 residues. Trimming left V 1 base short and J 4 bases short, with 11 bases between. CDR1 and CDR2 (germline): MDHEN, SYDVKM. The CDR3 spells CASSLLVSENQPQHF. CDR3 nucleotides: TGTGCCAGCAGTTTATTAGTCTCGGAGAATCAGCCCCAGCATTTT.

CDR3 amino acids: CASSLARTVFLHARAFF. The CDR3 nucleotides read TGTGCCAGCAGCCTTGCTCGGACTGTTTTCCTCCACGCCCGAGCTTTCTTT. The chain links TRBV3-1 (or the pseudogene TRBV3-2) to TRBJ1-1; D call uncertain. The CDR3 consists of 17 residues. Germline CDR1 reads LGHDT; CDR2 reads YNNKEL (reference sequence). V lost 4 bases and J lost 10, with 28 bases in between.

The chain couples TRBV7-9 to TRBJ2-3; 10 bases fit TRBD2. CDR3 length: 14 amino acids. Germline CDR1 SEHNR, CDR2 FQNEAQ (reference sequence). V lost 5 bases, J lost 6 bases, and 5 bases stayed unmatched. The CDR3 here is CASSPGTSADTQYF. CDR3 nucleotides: TGTGCCAGCAGCCCCGGGACTAGCGCCGATACGCAGTATTTT.